This T cell receptor (beta chain) appears in the sequencing data of a study of preoperative IRX-2 immunotherapy in early breast cancer. Specified treatment: preoperative locoregional IRX-2 cytokine immunotherapy. This phase Ib study tested locoregional IRX-2 cytokine immunotherapy given before surgery. Germline V gene lookup returns CDR1 WSHSY and CDR2 SAAADI. The CDR3 extends over 15 amino acids. The ends lost 4 bases at V and 7 bases at J; junction bases unmatched: 7. TCRdb's copy holds only in-frame clones and misses some; the assay was immunoSEQ multiplex PCR. The sample contains about 10,000 clones, 80% to 85% of which appear only once.

V is TRBV10-2 and J is TRBJ2-1, with 10 bases fitting TRBD2. The receptor comes from a human donor with breast cancer. The source material was lymph node tissue, sampled before IRX-2 immunotherapy. The CDR3 region is CASSVGAGGRNEQFF. As DNA, the CDR3 is TGCGCCAGCAGTGTAGGAGCGGGAGGGCGGAATGAGCAGTTCTTC.